Presented here are 24 T cell receptor beta chains from one specimen sequenced in a study of glioma-infiltrating T cells. The iRepertoire nested amplicon-rescue multiplex PCR amplified TCR alpha and beta CDR3s from RNA. Using its own MiXCR run on the multiplex PCR reads, TCRdb lists one record per CDR3 protein. The sample has about 190,000 distinct CDR3 sequences, 32% seen once. The sequenced material came from glioma tissue, nonneoplastic brain tissue, or PBMCs (not recorded which). These receptors all stem from a human donor with low-grade glioma or glioblastoma, undergoing nonglioma brain surgery, or in good health (not recorded which).

This clonotype was seen at least ten times. The chain uses TRBV7-9 and TRBJ2-3; no clear D gene. This CDR3 has 15 residues. The germline V and J ends were trimmed by 3 bases and 2 bases, with 12 bases remaining between them. Germline V CDR1 and CDR2: SEHNR, FQNEAQ (reference sequence). CDR3 coding DNA: TGTGCCAGCAGCTTTAACGCGGATAACACAGATACGCAGTATTTT. Translated: CASSFNADNTDTQYF.

Ten or more counts support this clonotype. CDR3 residues: CASRDRAWEETQYF. The CDR3 DNA follows: TGTGCCAGCAGGGACAGGGCGTGGGAAGAGACCCAGTACTTC. The gene calls are TRBV5-4 and TRBJ2-5; 8 nucleotides agree with TRBD1. Germline loops: CDR1 SGHNT, CDR2 YYREEE (reference sequence). CDR3 length: 14 amino acids. Unmatched junction bases numbered 6, after V lost 5 bases and J lost 3 bases. The variable domain in full, completed from reference TRBV5-4 and TRBJ2-5, reads ETGVTQSPTHLIKTRGQQVTLRCSSQSGHNTVSWYQQALGQGPQFIFQYYREEENGRGNFPPRFSGLQFPNYSSELNVNALELDDSALYLCASRDRAWEETQYFGPGTRLLVL.

Here the CDR3 reads CSARRVTRGNEQYF. DNA of the CDR3: TGCAGTGCAAGAAGAGTAACCCGAGGGAATGAGCAGTACTTC. The chain employs TRBV20-1 and TRBJ2-7, with a tentative D call TRBD2 (5 bases). Germline loops: CDR1 DFQATT, CDR2 SNEGSKA (reference sequence). V was clipped by 6 bases and J by 7 bases, with 22 bases between them. CDR3 length equals 14 residues.

A remark on this clonotype: This may arise from a read error, as a much more abundant clone is one base away. The V gene is TRBV20-1, the J gene TRBJ2-1, with D unresolved. Germline V gene data show CDR1 as DFQATT and CDR2 as SNEGSKA (reference sequence). The CDR3 contains 15 residues. The germline V and J ends were trimmed by 7 bases and 0 bases, with 16 bases remaining between them. CDR3: CSDSSISPSYNEQFF. CDR3 DNA sequence: TGCAGTGATAGCTCCATTTCCCCCTCCTACAATGAGCAGTTCTTC.

This chain joins TRBV3-1 and TRBJ2-5; TRBD2 aligns across 12 bases. CDR3 length: 17 amino acids. Unmatched junction bases numbered 11, after V lost 4 bases and J lost 5 bases. Germline V CDR1 and CDR2: LGHDT, YNNKEL (reference sequence). This CDR3 reads CASSPSASGRALETQYF. The CDR3 DNA reads as TGTGCCAGCAGCCCCAGCGCTAGCGGGAGGGCCTTGGAGACCCAGTACTTC.

This clonotype came up many times. The chain joins TRBV10-3 to TRBJ2-7; possible D gene TRBD2, 5 bases. The ends were cut back, 10 bases at V and 4 bases at J, with 23 bases in the middle. The germline gives CDR1 ENHRY, CDR2 SYGVKD. CDR3 size: 15 residues. This CDR3 is CATKLDSTSSYEQYF. The CDR3 nucleotides are TGTGCCACTAAATTGGACTCCACTAGTAGTTACGAGCAGTACTTC.

This clonotype was seen many times. CDR3 protein: CSALRLQAGSQETQYF. The CDR3 coding sequence is TGCAGTGCTCTCCGATTGCAAGCGGGTTCCCAAGAGACCCAGTACTTC. The V and J genes are TRBV20-1 and TRBJ2-5, with D possibly matching TRBD2 (6 bases). The V and J ends lost 5 bases and 1 base respectively, with 20 bases between them. This CDR3 spans 16 amino acids. From germline, CDR1 is DFQATT and CDR2 SNEGSKA (reference sequence).

In its sample, this clonotype was seen many times. The chain uses TRBV6-2 or TRBV6-3 and TRBJ2-5; 7 nucleotides match TRBD2. This CDR3 contains 16 residues. After removal of 4 bases from V and 2 bases from J, the junction contained 10 bases not matched to a gene. From germline, CDR1 is MNHEY and CDR2 SVGEGT. The CDR3 is CASSLGGRERQETQYF. The DNA for the CDR3 is TGTGCCAGCAGTTTGGGCGGGCGGGAGCGGCAAGAGACCCAGTACTTC.

The rearrangement links TRBV19 to TRBJ1-5, with a weak D call TRBD1 (6 bases). There are 15 residues in the CDR3. Per germline, CDR1 LNHDA and CDR2 SQIVND (reference sequence). The CDR3 loop is CVSSTGMAEGQPQHF. The CDR3 DNA sequence: TGTGTTAGTAGTACAGGGATGGCGGAAGGGCAGCCCCAGCATTTT.

The chain carries TRBV9 and TRBJ1-2, with D unresolved. Between the trimmed V and J ends, which lost 0 bases and 3 bases, there was a span of 12 bases. This CDR3 spans 15 amino acids. CDR1 is SGDLS and CDR2 is YYNGEE in the germline V gene. Written as DNA, the CDR3 is TGTGCCAGCAGCGTAGGCAGCAGAGCTGACTATGGCTACACCTTC. Protein product: CASSVGSRADYGYTF.

The chain is built from TRBV19 and TRBJ2-1; TRBD2 matches 7 bases. This CDR3 is built from 16 residues. J lost 4 bases, V lost 1 base, and 7 bases had no gene match. Per the germline V gene, CDR1 is LNHDA and CDR2 is SQIVND (reference sequence). CDR3 region: CASSIGVAGLYNEQFF. The DNA for the CDR3 is TGTGCCAGTAGTATAGGCGTAGCGGGTCTATACAATGAGCAGTTCTTC.

This clonotype was picked up many times. This chain joins TRBV19 and TRBJ2-1; unclear D gene. V lost 3 bases, J lost 6 bases, and 9 bases lay in between. The length of the CDR3 is 13 residues. The germline V gene has CDR1 LNHDA and CDR2 SQIVND (reference sequence). CDR3 nucleotide sequence: TGTGCCAGTAGTATGCCCCCCCTCAATGAGCAGTTCTTC. It specifies CASSMPPLNEQFF.

The V gene is TRBV20-1, the J gene TRBJ2-7, with D tentatively TRBD1 (5 bases). Trimming pared 2 bases from V and 6 bases from J, leaving 20 bases between. Germline-derived CDR1 and CDR2 are DFQATT and SNEGSKA (reference sequence). The CDR3 runs 15 residues. The CDR3, as DNA: TGCAGTGCTAGATGGTGGTCGGACAAACGCTGCGAGCAGTACTTC. Its protein is CSARWWSDKRCEQYF.

This clonotype has a count of ten or more. J is TRBJ1-1 and V is TRBV7-8, with TRBD1 identical over 9 bases. The V gene end was trimmed by 0 bases and the J gene end by 8 bases; junction bases not matched to a gene: 4. The CDR3 has 14 residues. The germline CDR1 and CDR2 sequences are SGHVS and FQNEAQ. The CDR3 DNA reads TGTGCCAGCAGCTTAGCGACAGGGGGTTCGGAAGCTTTCTTT. Its protein product is CASSLATGGSEAFF.

This clonotype came up many times. V is TRBV7-9 and J is TRBJ2-7; 12 bases agree with TRBD2. V shed 5 bases and J 3 bases; nucleotides not matched to a gene: 5. The CDR3 spans 15 residues. The germline CDR1 and CDR2 sequences are SEHNR and FQNEAQ (reference sequence). The CDR3 coding sequence is TGTGCCAGCAGCGTTTCGGGACTAGCGGGCTACGAGCAGTACTTC. This gives the protein CASSVSGLAGYEQYF.

The chain carries TRBV20-1 and TRBJ2-7; unclear D gene. Trimming removed 6 bases from V and 2 bases from J, with 8 bases in between. CDR3 size: 11 residues. The V gene's germline CDR1 is DFQATT and CDR2 SNEGSKA (reference sequence). CDR3 sequence: CSADGTYEQYF. The CDR3 DNA reads as TGCAGTGCGGACGGAACCTACGAGCAGTACTTC.

This clonotype occurred many times. The V call is TRBV20-1, the J call TRBJ2-1, with 8 bases lining up with TRBD2. CDR3 length: 13 residues. With V trimmed by 6 bases and J by 10 bases, 11 bases remained unmatched. Per germline, CDR1 DFQATT and CDR2 SNEGSKA (reference sequence). CDR3 DNA: TGCAGTGCCCGGACTAGCAGAAAACCCGAGCAGTTCTTC. Protein sequence: CSARTSRKPEQFF.

This clonotype was seen ten or more times. The rearrangement joins TRBV27 to TRBJ2-1; 8 bases line up with TRBD2. CDR1 is MNHEY, CDR2 SMNVEV, per germline (reference sequence). Trimming cost V 3 bases and J 5 bases; bases outside gene matches: 6. The length of the CDR3 is 15 residues. CDR3 in DNA: TGTGCCAGCAGTTTTACGGGAGGGCCGCACAATGAGCAGTTCTTC. Translated: CASSFTGGPHNEQFF.

The V and J genes are TRBV6-5 and TRBJ1-1; 10 nucleotides align to TRBD1. The CDR3 covers 17 residues. J lost 1 base, V lost 2 bases, and 7 bases had no gene match. Germline V CDR1 and CDR2: MNHEY, SVGAGI. The CDR3, as DNA: TGTGCCAGCAGTTACCCCAGGGACAGGGGCCCGAACACTGAAGCTTTCTTT. Amino acid sequence: CASSYPRDRGPNTEAFF.

This clonotype was found many times. The rearrangement uses TRBV29-1 and TRBJ2-5; 8 positions agree with TRBD2. The CDR3 length is 15 residues. The J segment lost 5 bases and the V segment lost 4 bases, leaving 12 bases of the junction unmatched. In germline, CDR1 is SQVTM, CDR2 ANQGSEA. The CDR3 sequence: CSVVPLAGTYETQYF. The CDR3 coding sequence is TGCAGCGTTGTTCCGTTAGCGGGGACTTACGAGACCCAGTACTTC.

Notes on this clonotype: Its ends do not fully match the called genes, so a read error is possible. The gene calls are TRBV15 and TRBJ1-5; D might be TRBD1 (5 bases). Looked up from germline, CDR1 is LNHNV and CDR2 is YYDKDF (reference sequence). The CDR3 spans 16 residues. Here the CDR3 DNA reads TGTGCCACCAGCAGAGACGGATCGGGGGAAGGTCAGCCACAGCATTTT. Translating gives CATSRDGSGEGQPQHF.

In the case of this clonotype: The conserved phenylalanine or tryptophan normally closing the CDR3 is absent here, so this likely arose from a read error. The chain employs TRBV7-9 and TRBJ2-3; D remains unclear. V shed 3 bases and J shed 6 bases, with 7 bases lying between them. The CDR3 runs to 12 residues. Germline V lookup: CDR1 SEHNR, CDR2 FQNEAQ (reference sequence). The CDR3 loop is CASSFGADTQYL. CDR3 coding DNA: TGTGCCAGCAGCTTCGGAGCGGATACGCAGTATTTG.

In this sample, this clonotype turned up a few times. Germline and junction disagree at one end, which may indicate a read error. The chain links TRBV29-1 to TRBJ2-1; D is perhaps TRBD2 (6 bases). This CDR3 has 10 residues. Germline-derived CDR1 and CDR2 are SQVTM and ANQGSEA. The CDR3 DNA is TGCAGCGTTGAAGAAAGGGCAGGGACTTTC. It specifies CSVEERAGTF.

As for this clonotype: A much larger clonotype is one base distant, so this may be a read error. The V and J genes are TRBV12-3 or TRBV12-4 and TRBJ2-7, with 7 bases fitting TRBD1. The ends lost 3 bases at V and 2 bases at J; junction bases unmatched: 7. The CDR3 length is 15 residues. The CDR3 DNA reads TGTGCCAGCAGTTTCCGACAGGGTTGGACCTACGAGCAGTACTTC. This codes for CASSFRQGWTYEQYF.